This T cell receptor beta chain was captured in a study of CD8 T cells in Susac syndrome. Random hexamers primed reverse transcription of 0.5 to 1 ug RNA. TCR beta CDR3 was amplified by immunoSEQ multiplex PCR. This amplification extended across 54 Vbeta and 13 Jbeta segments. MiXCR was run by TCRdb on the immunoSEQ multiplex PCR reads, yielding one entry per CDR3 protein. The sample has 120,000 to 150,000 distinct CDR3 sequences, approximately 95% seen once. Sequencing of TCR beta covered CD8+ and CD4+ T cells obtained from blood. The CDR3 has 12 amino acids. Germline CDR1 reads ENHRY; CDR2 reads SYGVKD. V lost 5 bases and J lost 5; bases outside the gene matches: 0.

This chain joins TRBV10-3 and TRBJ2-5, with 9 bases that match TRBD2. The source of this sequence is a human donor in good health. The sample was CD4+ T cells from PBMCs. DNA of the CDR3: TGTGCCATCAGTAGCGGGAGGGAGACCCAGTACTTC. This gives the protein CAISSGRETQYF.